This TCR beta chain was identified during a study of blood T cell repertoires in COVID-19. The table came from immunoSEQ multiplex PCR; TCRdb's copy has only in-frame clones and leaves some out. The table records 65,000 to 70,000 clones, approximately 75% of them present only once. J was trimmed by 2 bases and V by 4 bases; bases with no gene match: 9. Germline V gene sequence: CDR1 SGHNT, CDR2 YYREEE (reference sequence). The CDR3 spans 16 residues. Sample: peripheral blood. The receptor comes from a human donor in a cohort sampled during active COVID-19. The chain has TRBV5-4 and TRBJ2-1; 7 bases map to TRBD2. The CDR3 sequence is CASSPQFRGAYNEQFF. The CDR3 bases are TGTGCCAGCAGCCCTCAGTTTCGGGGGGCCTACAATGAGCAGTTCTTC.